These T cell receptor beta chains were read from a single sample in a study of preoperative IRX-2 immunotherapy in early breast cancer. The protocol was immunoSEQ multiplex PCR, while the TCRdb copy is restricted to in-frame clones and leaves out a portion. The profile shows approximately 44,000 clones, just under 95% of them singletons. The material was tumor tissue, obtained after IRX-2 immunotherapy. These receptors were obtained from a human donor with breast cancer. Each CDR3 is given with its conserved first and last residue. The order of the fields is V gene, J gene, clone size, D gene, CDR3 protein, CDR3 DNA. The D gene is left open where the match is weak. The listing skips clone size in some rows; elsewhere it reads once, few, many or a size class.

v_call: TRBV30; j_call: TRBJ1-5; clone_size: once; d_call: .; cdr3_aa: CAWSVPQTSNQPQHF; cdr3_nt: TGTGCCTGGAGTGTCCCACAGACTAGCAATCAGCCCCAGCATTTT
v_call: TRBV5-5; j_call: TRBJ1-4; clone_size: .; d_call: .; cdr3_aa: CASSSTGTQIFNEKLFF; cdr3_nt: TGTGCCAGCAGCTCCACCGGGACCCAAATCTTTAATGAAAAACTGTTTTTT
v_call: TRBV18; j_call: TRBJ1-1; clone_size: .; d_call: .; cdr3_aa: CASSPASGMNTEAFF; cdr3_nt: TGTGCCAGCTCACCGGCCTCTGGGATGAACACTGAAGCTTTCTTT
v_call: TRBV28; j_call: TRBJ2-3; clone_size: .; d_call: TRBD2; cdr3_aa: CASETSGSADTQYF; cdr3_nt: TGTGCCAGCGAGACTAGCGGGAGCGCAGATACGCAGTATTTT
v_call: TRBV4-2; j_call: TRBJ1-4; clone_size: .; d_call: .; cdr3_aa: CASSKGRGGEKLFF; cdr3_nt: TGTGCCAGCAGCAAAGGGAGGGGGGGTGAAAAACTGTTTTTT
v_call: TRBV7-2; j_call: TRBJ2-4; clone_size: .; d_call: TRBD1; cdr3_aa: CASSLGQGGSKNIQYF; cdr3_nt: TGTGCCAGCAGCTTGGGACAGGGCGGGTCCAAAAACATTCAGTACTTC
v_call: TRBV5-6; j_call: TRBJ2-5; clone_size: .; d_call: .; cdr3_aa: CASSLEQETQYF; cdr3_nt: TGTGCCAGCAGCCTAGAACAGGAGACCCAGTACTTC
v_call: TRBV5-1; j_call: TRBJ1-6; clone_size: .; d_call: TRBD1; cdr3_aa: CASSLGQTGGTPWSLHF; cdr3_nt: TGCGCCAGCAGCTTGGGACAGACAGGGGGGACCCCGTGGTCCCTCCACTTT
v_call: TRBV5-1; j_call: TRBJ2-7; clone_size: .; d_call: TRBD2; cdr3_aa: CASSSVAGSSYEQYF; cdr3_nt: TGCGCCAGCAGCTCCGTAGCGGGAAGCTCCTACGAGCAGTACTTC
v_call: TRBV9; j_call: TRBJ1-2; clone_size: .; d_call: .; cdr3_aa: CASSVSRAPGAQANYGYTF; cdr3_nt: TGTGCCAGCAGCGTTAGTAGGGCCCCCGGCGCCCAAGCTAACTATGGCTACACCTTC
v_call: TRBV27; j_call: TRBJ2-3; clone_size: .; d_call: .; cdr3_aa: CASSSLVGRTDTQYF; cdr3_nt: TGTGCCAGCAGTTCATTGGTGGGGCGCACAGATACGCAGTATTTT
v_call: TRBV7-2; j_call: TRBJ2-1; clone_size: .; d_call: TRBD2; cdr3_aa: CASSSTSSEQFF; cdr3_nt: TGTGCCAGCAGCTCGACTAGCTCGGAGCAGTTCTTC
v_call: TRBV30; j_call: TRBJ1-5; clone_size: .; d_call: .; cdr3_aa: CAWSPMSPGAGPQHF; cdr3_nt: TGTGCCTGGAGTCCAATGTCTCCCGGGGCTGGGCCCCAGCATTTT
v_call: TRBV28; j_call: TRBJ1-2; clone_size: .; d_call: .; cdr3_aa: CASSPPPGNYGYTF; cdr3_nt: TGTGCCAGCAGTCCCCCCCCAGGGAACTATGGCTACACCTTC
v_call: TRBV29-1; j_call: TRBJ2-4; clone_size: .; d_call: .; cdr3_aa: CSVAWGARAKNIQYF; cdr3_nt: TGCAGCGTTGCATGGGGGGCGCGGGCCAAAAACATTCAGTACTTC
v_call: TRBV6-1; j_call: TRBJ2-3; clone_size: .; d_call: TRBD2; cdr3_aa: CASSEASIFLWTSGLTDTQYF; cdr3_nt: TGTGCCAGCAGTGAAGCGTCTATTTTTCTCTGGACTAGCGGTTTGACAGATACGCAGTATTTT
v_call: TRBV5-1; j_call: TRBJ2-1; clone_size: once; d_call: TRBD1; cdr3_aa: CASGLEGGAYYNEQFF; cdr3_nt: TGCGCCAGCGGCTTGGAAGGGGGCGCCTACTACAATGAGCAGTTCTTC
v_call: TRBV11-2; j_call: TRBJ2-3; clone_size: once; d_call: .; cdr3_aa: CASSPSESGTQYF; cdr3_nt: TGTGCCAGCAGCCCGAGCGAGTCGGGTACGCAGTATTTT